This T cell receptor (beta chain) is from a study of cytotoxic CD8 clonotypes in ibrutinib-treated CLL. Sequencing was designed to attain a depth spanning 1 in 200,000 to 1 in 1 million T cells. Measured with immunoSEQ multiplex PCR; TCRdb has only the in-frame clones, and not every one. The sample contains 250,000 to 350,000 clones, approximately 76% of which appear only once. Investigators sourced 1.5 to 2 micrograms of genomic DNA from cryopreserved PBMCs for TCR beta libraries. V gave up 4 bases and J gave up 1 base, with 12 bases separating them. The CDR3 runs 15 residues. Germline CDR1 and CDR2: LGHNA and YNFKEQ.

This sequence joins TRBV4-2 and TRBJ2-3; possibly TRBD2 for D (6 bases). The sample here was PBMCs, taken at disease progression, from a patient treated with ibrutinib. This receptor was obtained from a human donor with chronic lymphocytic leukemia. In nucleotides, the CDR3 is TGTGCCAGCAGCCTCATATCGGGGGGCACAGATACGCAGTATTTT. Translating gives CASSLISGGTDTQYF.